These 23 T cell receptor beta chains were sequenced from one sample in a study of cytomegalovirus exposure and HLA in healthy donors (dated by TCRdb to about 2017). The library was prepared using the immunoSEQ multiplex PCR assay. For the multiplex PCR, a mixture combining 60 forward primers for TCR Vbeta segments and 13 reverse primers for TCR Jbeta segments was used. TCRdb stores this immuneACCESS table with in-frame sequences only. Part of the clones is absent; in the studies checked, under half of the shortfall reflects unresolved V genes, and no reason is known for the rest. This sample is represented by 150,000 to 250,000 clones; just over 75% of them were singletons. The leading ten clones occupy 1.5% to 2% of the sample. The sequenced sample consisted of PBMCs. Source of these receptors: a man under 40 in good health and CMV-seronegative.

On this clone itself: Mismatch with germline at one junction end may stem from a read error. The V call is TRBV7-9, the J call TRBJ2-5, with TRBD1 matching over 7 bases. The CDR3 is 15 amino acids. CDR1 SEHNR and CDR2 FQNEAQ come from the germline V gene (reference sequence). The CDR3 sequence: CASSFSWTGQEAQYF. CDR3 bases: TGTGCCAGCAGCTTTTCTTGGACAGGCCAAGAGGCCCAGTACTTC.

The rearrangement joins TRBV2 to TRBJ2-7; D call uncertain. The germline V gene encodes CDR1 SNHLY and CDR2 FYNNEI. This CDR3 spans 15 amino acids. V was pared by 1 base and J by 0 bases, with 10 bases between. The CDR3 spells CASSEGSPGSYEQYF. CDR3 DNA: TGTGCCAGCAGTGAAGGTTCTCCAGGCTCCTACGAGCAGTACTTC.

The chain uses TRBV13 and TRBJ2-7; D may be TRBD2 (6 bases). Germline loops: CDR1 PRHDT, CDR2 FYEKMQ (reference sequence). V was clipped by 5 bases and J by 7 bases, with 12 bases between them. This CDR3 has 12 amino acids. CDR3 in amino acids: CASSGGAGEQYF. The DNA for the CDR3 is TGTGCCAGCAGCGGAGGGGCGGGGGAGCAGTACTTC. The full variable domain, rest sourced from reference TRBV13 and TRBJ2-7, is AAGVIQSPRHLIKEKRETATLKCYPIPRHDTVYWYQQGPGQDPQFLISFYEKMQSDKGSIPDRFSAQQFSDYHSELNMSSLELGDSALYFCASSGGAGEQYFGPGTRLTVT.

This rearrangement joins TRBV5-6 to TRBJ1-1; D perhaps matches TRBD1 (5 bases). The CDR3 runs to 16 residues. Germline V gives CDR1 SGHDT, CDR2 YYEEEE. Between the trimmed V and J ends, which lost 2 bases and 1 base, there was a span of 15 bases. The CDR3 here is CASSLFGRGPNTEAFF. CDR3 bases: TGTGCCAGCAGCTTATTCGGGAGGGGCCCGAACACTGAAGCTTTCTTT.

This chain uses TRBV6-5 with TRBJ1-1; maybe TRBD1 (5 bases). The CDR3 has 14 amino acids. Trimming stripped 6 bases from V and 1 base from J, with 12 bases between. Germline lookup yields CDR1 MNHEY and CDR2 SVGAGI. This CDR3 is CASSHGAANTEAFF. CDR3 nucleotide sequence: TGTGCCAGCAGCCATGGGGCGGCGAACACTGAAGCTTTCTTT.

This clone was recorded a few times. In nucleotides, the CDR3 is TGTGCCAGCAGCACACGGACTAGCGGGAGTTACTCCAATGAGCAGTTCTTC. Protein sequence: CASSTRTSGSYSNEQFF. The chain has TRBV11-2 and TRBJ2-1, with TRBD2 identical over 13 bases. Germline CDR1 reads SGHAT; CDR2 reads FQNNGV. The V and J ends lost 5 bases and 6 bases, in that order; junction bases with no gene match: 10. The length of the CDR3 is 17 residues. The full variable domain, its missing parts supplied by reference TRBV11-2 and TRBJ2-1, is EAGVAQSPRYKIIEKRQSVAFWCNPISGHATLYWYQQILGQGPKLLIQFQNNGVVDDSQLPKDRFSAERLKGVDSTLKIQPAKLEDSAVYLCASSTRTSGSYSNEQFFGPGTRLTVL.

The V gene is TRBV29-1, the J gene TRBJ2-5, with D unclear. The DNA matches TRBJ2-7 better at its end, which makes the J call doubtful. Germline-derived CDR1 and CDR2 are SQVTM and ANQGSEA. CDR3 size: 11 residues. CDR3 in amino acids: CSVGTDGEQYF. For the CDR3, the DNA is TGCAGCGTTGGAACAGATGGCGAGCAGTACTTC.

The J gene is TRBJ1-5, the V gene TRBV11-3; TRBD1 agrees at 9 bases. CDR3 length: 19 amino acids. Germline CDR1 is SGHNT and CDR2 is YENEEA. The ends lost 2 bases at V and 6 bases at J; junction bases unmatched: 17. In DNA form, the CDR3 reads TGTGCCAGCAGCTTACCCTTCCAGACAGGGGGAAGGGATTGTCAGCCCCAGCATTTT. Its protein product is CASSLPFQTGGRDCQPQHF.

This clone was detected only a few times. This chain joins TRBV30 and TRBJ1-5; D is possibly TRBD1 (6 bases). Germline-derived CDR1 and CDR2 are GTSNPN and SVGIG (reference sequence). This CDR3 comprises 14 residues. Trimming shortened V by 1 base and J by 1 base, and 8 bases separated the two germline ends. CDR3 amino acids: CAWSGGTSNQPQHF. Written as DNA, the CDR3 is TGTGCCTGGAGTGGGGGGACAAGCAATCAGCCCCAGCATTTT.

The rearrangement joins TRBV30 to TRBJ2-7; 8 positions agree with TRBD2. Germline V gene data show CDR1 as GTSNPN and CDR2 as SVGIG (reference sequence). Losses at the gene ends were 0 bases for V and 7 bases for J; bases not matched to a gene: 5. CDR3 length equals 13 residues. The CDR3 loop reads CAWSVTSGSEQYF. The CDR3 DNA follows: TGTGCCTGGAGTGTCACTAGCGGTTCAGAGCAGTACTTC.

V gene TRBV28 combines with J gene TRBJ2-2, with 7 bases lining up with TRBD1. From germline, CDR1 is MDHEN and CDR2 SYDVKM. V shed 3 bases and J 7 bases; nucleotides not matched to a gene: 8. CDR3 length: 15 residues. CDR3 loop: CASSFRDRIFGELFF. CDR3 in DNA: TGTGCCAGCAGTTTTCGGGACAGAATTTTCGGGGAGCTGTTTTTT.

This chain connects TRBV5-1 to TRBJ1-1; D is possibly TRBD1 (6 bases). The germline gives CDR1 SGHRS, CDR2 YFSETQ. Trimming took off 4 bases at V and 3 bases at J, with 13 bases between the two ends. The CDR3 totals 14 residues. CDR3 sequence reads: CASSVRQADTEAFF. The CDR3 DNA sequence: TGCGCCAGCAGCGTACGACAGGCCGACACTGAAGCTTTCTTT.

The chain combines TRBV29-1 with TRBJ2-2; D might be TRBD2 (6 bases). The CDR3 consists of 12 residues. Trimming removed 7 bases from V and 5 bases from J, with 11 bases in between. The germline CDR1 and CDR2 sequences are SQVTM and ANQGSEA. CDR3 loop: CSATSGTGELFF. As DNA, the CDR3 is TGCAGCGCCACGAGCGGGACCGGGGAGCTGTTTTTT.

The chain recombines TRBV27 with TRBJ2-6; D unresolved. Trimming left V 2 bases short and J 2 bases short, with 7 bases between. This CDR3 spans 15 amino acids. Germline V lookup: CDR1 MNHEY, CDR2 SMNVEV (reference sequence). CDR3: CASSLNLPGANVLTF. Written as DNA, the CDR3 is TGTGCCAGCAGTTTAAATCTTCCTGGGGCCAACGTCCTGACTTTC.

The gene calls are TRBV7-3 and TRBJ2-1; a weak D match, TRBD1 (6 bases). V was clipped by 1 base and J by 5 bases, with 15 bases between them. The CDR3 runs 16 residues. Germline assignment: CDR1 SGHTA and CDR2 FQGTGA. CDR3 coding DNA: TGTGCCAGCAGCTTAATTGGGTGGGACAAAAACAATGAGCAGTTCTTC. Its translation: CASSLIGWDKNNEQFF.

This CDR3 is CASELAGGTGELFF. In nucleotides, the CDR3 is TGTGCCAGTGAGCTAGCGGGAGGCACCGGGGAGCTGTTTTTT. The chain employs TRBV19 and TRBJ2-2; 11 bases agree with TRBD2. Losses at the gene ends were 8 bases for V and 4 bases for J; bases not matched to a gene: 3. The CDR3 totals 14 residues. Per the germline V gene, CDR1 is LNHDA and CDR2 is SQIVND (reference sequence).

The rearrangement joins TRBV4-1 to TRBJ2-5; 8 nucleotides agree with TRBD2. This CDR3 contains 15 residues. With 0 bases clipped from V and 5 bases from J, the junction kept 5 bases outside the gene matches. The germline V gene encodes CDR1 MGHRA and CDR2 YSYEKL. In DNA form, the CDR3 reads TGCGCCAGCAGCCAAGACGCGGGGGGCTTTGAGACCCAGTACTTC. Its translation: CASSQDAGGFETQYF.

The rearrangement uses TRBV6-1 and TRBJ1-1, with 7 nucleotides matching TRBD1. CDR1 MNHNS and CDR2 SASEGT come from the germline V gene. Trimming at V came to 7 bases and at J to 4 bases, leaving 3 bases not matched to a gene. CDR3 length: 12 amino acids. CDR3 DNA: TGTGCCAGCAACGACAGGGTCACTGAAGCTTTCTTT. It translates to CASNDRVTEAFF.

The J gene is TRBJ1-5, the V gene TRBV10-2; D call uncertain. The CDR3 runs 14 residues. The V gene lost 4 bases and the J gene lost 7 bases, with 14 bases spanning the gap. Germline-derived CDR1 and CDR2 are WSHSY and SAAADI. This chain's CDR3 is CASSGAGRRQPQHF. CDR3 DNA: TGCGCCAGCAGTGGGGCAGGCCGACGGCAGCCCCAGCATTTT.

Worth noting for this clone: A read error may produce the germline difference seen at one junction end. The DNA of the CDR3 is TGTGCCAGCACCTTAATCGTCACACAGGGGTCGAGCTCCTACGAGCAGTACTTC. Amino acids: CASTLIVTQGSSSYEQYF. The chain is built from TRBV13 and TRBJ2-7, with 7 positions matching TRBD1. The V gene's germline CDR1 is PRHDT and CDR2 FYEKMQ (reference sequence). The CDR3 loop spans 18 amino acids. Variable domain in full (rest from reference TRBV13 and TRBJ2-7): AAGVIQSPRHLIKEKRETATLKCYPIPRHDTVYWYQQGPGQDPQFLISFYEKMQSDKGSIPDRFSAQQFSDYHSELNMSSLELGDSALYFCASTLIVTQGSSSYEQYFGPGTRLTVT.

The chain recombines TRBV30 with TRBJ1-1; 8 nucleotides agree with TRBD1. The germline gives CDR1 GTSNPN, CDR2 SVGIG (reference sequence). This CDR3 spans 12 amino acids. J gave up 5 bases and V 3 bases, and 2 bases lay outside the gene matches. The CDR3 DNA reads as TGTGCCTGGAGGGACAGGGTTACTGAAGCTTTCTTT. This gives the protein CAWRDRVTEAFF. Drawing the rest from reference TRBV30 and TRBJ1-1, the complete variable domain is SQTIHQWPATLVQPVGSPLSLECTVEGTSNPNLYWYRQAAGRGLQLLFYSVGIGQISSEVPQNLSASRPQDRQFILSSKKLLLSDSGFYLCAWRDRVTEAFFGQGTRLTVV.

The chain has TRBV2 and TRBJ2-5; 15 positions agree with TRBD2. The last part of the DNA fits TRBJ2-7 better; the J call may be wrong. The CDR3 spans 16 residues. The germline gives CDR1 SNHLY, CDR2 FYNNEI. CDR3 DNA: TGTGCCAGCAGTGCTGGACTAGCGGGAGGGCAATACGAGCAGTACTTC. This gives the protein CASSAGLAGGQYEQYF.

This clone has at least ten counts. The chain recombines TRBV6-5 with TRBJ1-1, with TRBD1 identical over 7 bases. Germline assignment: CDR1 MNHEY and CDR2 SVGAGI. V lost 5 bases to trimming and J lost 8 bases; unmatched junction nucleotides: 14. The CDR3 length is 15 residues. CDR3 protein: CASSSPKTGDQEAFF. The CDR3 DNA follows: TGTGCCAGCAGTAGCCCGAAAACAGGGGACCAAGAAGCTTTCTTT.